The 17 T cell receptor beta chains below all came from one sample that was sequenced in a study of shared clonotypes between healthy human individuals (dated by TCRdb to the early 2020s). The library was built by means of the immunoSEQ multiplex PCR assay. The source is immuneACCESS, and TCRdb retained only in-frame sequences with V and J called. Part of the clones is not carried over; for the studies checked, unresolved V genes explain less than half of this, and the remainder is unexplained. In all, the sample holds some 2 million clones, and roughly 94% of those were seen once. The ten biggest clones cover 0.13% of the sample. Sequenced input: naive CD4+ T cells sorted from blood. According to the study, the label for this sample's cell subset or site signals: CD45RA+ positively selected. The receptors shown here come from a young man in good health.

Many counts were recorded for this clone. The genes are TRBV6-5 and TRBJ2-7, with 7 bases lining up with TRBD1. This CDR3 is 13 amino acids long. Germline V gene data show CDR1 as MNHEY and CDR2 as SVGAGI. Losses at the gene ends were 7 bases for V and 5 bases for J; bases not matched to a gene: 8. DNA of the CDR3: TGTGCCAGCACAGGGGGTCGAGCTAACGAGCAGTACTTC. Translating it yields CASTGGRANEQYF.

The chain is built from TRBV5-1 and TRBJ2-2; tentatively, D is TRBD1 (6 bases). Between the trimmed V and J ends, which lost 4 bases and 5 bases, there was a span of 18 bases. The CDR3 has 16 amino acids. CDR1 is SGHRS, CDR2 YFSETQ, per germline. The CDR3 protein is CASSLSSLGGTGELFF. The CDR3 DNA follows: TGCGCCAGCAGCCTCTCCAGTCTAGGGGGTACCGGGGAGCTGTTTTTT.

The CDR3 reads CASSLDTVITEAFF. CDR3 DNA: TGTGCCAGCAGCTTGGATACGGTTATCACTGAAGCTTTCTTT. The chain links TRBV5-4 to TRBJ1-1; D not resolved. Trimming removed 0 bases from V and 4 bases from J, with 10 bases in between. The germline CDR1 and CDR2 sequences are SGHNT and YYREEE (reference sequence). CDR3 length: 14 residues.

The chain has TRBV5-1 and TRBJ1-5; TRBD1 aligns across 10 bases. The CDR3 is 18 residues long. J lost 3 bases, V lost 7 bases, and 16 bases had no gene match. Germline values: CDR1 SGHRS, CDR2 YFSETQ. CDR3: CASVYRDRGPETNQPQHF. DNA for the CDR3: TGCGCCAGCGTGTACCGGGACAGGGGCCCAGAAACCAATCAGCCCCAGCATTTT.

The J gene is TRBJ2-5, the V gene TRBV28; TRBD2 aligns across 9 bases. Germline CDR1 is MDHEN and CDR2 is SYDVKM. The CDR3 contains 16 residues. V was clipped by 2 bases and J by 0 bases; unmatched bases: 4. The CDR3 nucleotides are TGTGCCAGCAGTTTAAATAGCGGGGGTTACCAAGAGACCCAGTACTTC. It encodes CASSLNSGGYQETQYF.

For the CDR3, the DNA is TGTGCCAGCAGCTTCAAGCGGGGGGGCCCAGATACGCAGTATTTT. Encoded protein: CASSFKRGGPDTQYF. The chain joins TRBV11-2 to TRBJ2-3; 10 bases match TRBD2. The CDR3 sequence is 15 residues long. Unmatched junction bases numbered 4, after V lost 3 bases and J lost 4 bases. The germline CDR1 and CDR2 sequences are SGHAT and FQNNGV.

V usage is TRBV7-2 and J usage is TRBJ2-5, with D uncertain. Germline assignment: CDR1 SGHTA and CDR2 FQGNSA. V lost 5 bases and J 5 bases, leaving 15 bases between the germline ends. The CDR3 is 14 residues long. Here the CDR3 reads CASSPFRVGETQYF. CDR3 nucleotide sequence: TGTGCCAGCAGCCCTTTTAGGGTGGGGGAGACCCAGTACTTC.

The chain couples TRBV27 to TRBJ2-7, with 10 bases aligning to TRBD1. Germline loops: CDR1 MNHEY, CDR2 SMNVEV (reference sequence). The CDR3 length is 12 residues. V was pared by 8 bases and J by 5 bases, with 3 bases of the junction left unmatched. CDR3 protein: CASRTGGNEQYF. CDR3 in DNA: TGTGCCAGCCGGACAGGGGGGAACGAGCAGTACTTC.

The rearrangement joins TRBV5-1 to TRBJ2-1, with 7 bases identical to TRBD2. CDR1 and CDR2 from the germline V gene are SGHRS and YFSETQ. V lost 0 bases and J lost 4; bases outside the gene matches: 4. The length of the CDR3 is 15 residues. The CDR3 region has the DNA TGCGCCAGCAGCTTGGACTGGGAGGGTTACAATGAGCAGTTCTTC. Its protein is CASSLDWEGYNEQFF.

V gene TRBV9 combines with J gene TRBJ1-4; no firm D call. The CDR3 consists of 14 residues. With 3 bases removed from V and 0 bases from J, the gap between germline ends came to 6 bases. Germline loops: CDR1 SGDLS, CDR2 YYNGEE. Here the CDR3 reads CASSATTTNEKLFF. The CDR3 coding sequence is TGTGCCAGCAGCGCGACAACAACTAATGAAAAACTGTTTTTT.

As for this clone: The identical CDR3 is also encoded by other nucleotide sequences in the sample. The chain recombines TRBV2 with TRBJ1-1; D is perhaps TRBD1 (6 bases). The V gene's germline CDR1 is SNHLY and CDR2 FYNNEI. The V end was cut by 6 bases, the J end by 1 base, with 9 bases between. The length of the CDR3 is 13 residues. The CDR3, as DNA: TGTGCCAGCAGGAAACAGGGGAACACTGAAGCTTTCTTT. This sequence encodes CASRKQGNTEAFF.

The chain is built from TRBV5-1 and TRBJ2-5; D ambiguous. The CDR3 has 13 amino acids. The V end was cut by 5 bases, the J end by 0 bases, with 8 bases between. CDR1 and CDR2 (germline): SGHRS, YFSETQ. CDR3 region: CASRVTDQETQYF. The CDR3, as DNA: TGCGCCAGCAGAGTAACGGACCAAGAGACCCAGTACTTC.

The rearrangement links TRBV10-1 to TRBJ1-5; D is unresolved. The CDR3 has 15 residues. Germline CDR1 reads WNHNN; CDR2 reads SYGVQD (reference sequence). Trimming removed 6 bases at V and 0 bases at J, with 12 bases between. CDR3 sequence (DNA): TGCGCCAGCAGAGCCGGGCATAATAGCAATCAGCCCCAGCATTTT. Protein sequence: CASRAGHNSNQPQHF.

The chain combines TRBV5-1 with TRBJ1-1; 8 nucleotides agree with TRBD1. Trimming took 0 bases from V and 9 from J; bases not matched to a gene: 10. Germline V gene lookup returns CDR1 SGHRS and CDR2 YFSETQ. This CDR3 has 15 amino acids. CDR3 in DNA: TGCGCCAGCAGCTTGGGTAGCAGGGGGCTGCCCCAAGCTTTCTTT. Its protein product is CASSLGSRGLPQAFF.

This clone was counted once. This sample includes further DNA sequences coding for the same CDR3. The CDR3 DNA sequence: TGCGCCAGCAGCTTGACGGTGAACTATGGCTACACCTTC. Its translation is CASSLTVNYGYTF. V and J are TRBV5-1 and TRBJ1-2; no definite D call. This CDR3 comprises 13 residues. V dropped 1 base and J dropped 2 bases, with 6 bases sitting between them. In germline, CDR1 is SGHRS, CDR2 YFSETQ.

This rearrangement joins TRBV11-2 to TRBJ1-3, with 10 bases lining up with TRBD1. V shed 5 bases, J shed 4 bases, and the junction held 8 bases outside the gene matches. Looked up from germline, CDR1 is SGHAT and CDR2 is FQNNGV. This CDR3 comprises 16 residues. The CDR3 region has the DNA TGTGCCAGCAGCCCAGAGGACAGGGGGACCGGAAACACCATATATTTT. Its protein is CASSPEDRGTGNTIYF.

This chain joins TRBV10-3 and TRBJ2-7; D perhaps matches TRBD2 (5 bases). The germline V gene encodes CDR1 ENHRY and CDR2 SYGVKD. The CDR3 has 14 amino acids. Trimming cost V 4 bases and J 2 bases, with 12 bases left between them. As DNA, the CDR3 is TGTGCCATCAGTGCTAATTCGGGAACCTACGAGCAGTACTTC. Translation gives CAISANSGTYEQYF.